Below, 28 T cell receptor beta chains from the same sample are listed, as sequenced in a study of neurological immune-mediated disorders. TCRdb reanalysed the 5' RACE reads using MiXCR and keeps one entry per CDR3 protein. The sample includes about 92,000 distinct CDR3 sequences, 3% to 4.5% of them seen just once. Sequencing used PBMCs. Receptors were obtained from a woman aged 50 to 60 with multiple sclerosis.

This clonotype was observed at least ten times. The chain carries TRBV9 and TRBJ1-1; D might be TRBD1 (6 bases). The germline gives CDR1 SGDLS, CDR2 YYNGEE. With 4 bases removed from V and 12 bases from J, the gap between germline ends came to 13 bases. This CDR3 is 11 amino acids long. CDR3 region: CASSSGHGSFF. The CDR3 bases are TGTGCCAGCAGCTCGGGACACGGATCTTTCTTT.

This clonotype was observed at least ten times. The chain employs TRBV29-1 and TRBJ1-6; D is possibly TRBD1 (5 bases). CDR1 is SQVTM, CDR2 ANQGSEA, per germline. The CDR3 runs 13 residues. The V and J ends lost 0 bases and 6 bases respectively, with 6 bases between them. The CDR3 bases are TGCAGCGTTGAAGAAGGGGTTAATTCACCCCTCCACTTT. This sequence encodes CSVEEGVNSPLHF.

This clonotype has a count of ten or more. This rearrangement joins TRBV6-5 to TRBJ2-3, with no clear D. Germline-derived CDR1 and CDR2 are MNHEY and SVGAGI. Trimming shortened V by 0 bases and J by 6 bases, and 7 bases separated the two germline ends. The CDR3 is made up of 13 amino acids. CDR3 residues: CASSYSMRDTQYF. The CDR3 DNA is TGTGCCAGCAGTTACTCGATGCGGGATACGCAGTATTTT.

The table lists this clonotype with a few counts. This chain joins TRBV6-6 and TRBJ2-3; possible D gene TRBD1, 6 bases. Trimming left V 6 bases short and J 0 bases short, with 13 bases between. Germline V gene data show CDR1 as MNHNY and CDR2 as SVGAGI (reference sequence). This CDR3 has 15 amino acids. The CDR3 region is CASSLGTTSTDTQYF. The CDR3, as DNA: TGTGCCAGCAGCCTCGGGACAACTAGCACAGATACGCAGTATTTT.

This clonotype was counted ten times or more. The genes are TRBV7-6 and TRBJ1-4; 10 nucleotides match TRBD1. This CDR3 is built from 15 residues. J was trimmed by 8 bases and V by 5 bases; bases with no gene match: 8. The germline gives CDR1 SGHVS, CDR2 FNYEAQ. This chain's CDR3 is CASSPRTGGIEKLFF. The CDR3 nucleotides are TGTGCCAGCAGCCCCCGGACAGGGGGGATAGAAAAACTGTTTTTT. The variable domain in full, with the rest retrieved from reference TRBV7-6 and TRBJ1-4, is GAGVSQSPRYKVTKRGQDVALRCDPISGHVSLYWYRQALGQGPEFLTYFNYEAQQDKSGLPNDRFSAERPEGSISTLTIQRTEQRDSAMYRCASSPRTGGIEKLFFGSGTQLSVL.

This clonotype was detected many times. A clone one base away is much larger, so this may be a read error. The gene calls are TRBV7-6 and TRBJ1-2; D is unclear. Trimming stripped 5 bases from V and 2 bases from J, with 12 bases between. CDR1 SGHVS and CDR2 FNYEAQ come from the germline V gene. The CDR3 runs to 14 residues. CDR3 bases: TGTGCCAGCAGCATGGGAAAGGGAAACTATGGCTACACCTTC. Translating it yields CASSMGKGNYGYTF.

This clonotype was picked up many times. The chain links TRBV7-9 to TRBJ1-1, with TRBD1 identical over 8 bases. V shed 4 bases and J 7 bases; nucleotides not matched to a gene: 8. This CDR3 region has 14 residues. Germline assignment: CDR1 SEHNR and CDR2 FQNEAQ (reference sequence). In DNA form, the CDR3 reads TGTGCCAGCAGCTCTAGGGCAGGGGGCGTTGAAGCTTTCTTT. It encodes CASSSRAGGVEAFF. The whole variable domain, remainder taken from reference TRBV7-9 and TRBJ1-1, is DTGVSQNPRHKITKRGQNVTFRCDPISEHNRLYWYRQTLGQGPEFLTYFQNEAQLEKSRLLSDRFSAERPKGSFSTLEIQRTEQGDSAMYLCASSSRAGGVEAFFGQGTRLTVV.

Many counts were recorded for this clonotype. The chain links TRBV7-2 to TRBJ2-7, with 7 bases lining up with TRBD1. The CDR3 runs 14 residues. With V trimmed by 3 bases and J by 0 bases, 2 bases remained unmatched. Germline V gives CDR1 SGHTA, CDR2 FQGNSA. CDR3: CASSFGQVSYEQYF. Written as DNA, the CDR3 is TGTGCCAGCAGCTTCGGACAGGTCTCCTACGAGCAGTACTTC.

This clonotype was counted many times. The chain recombines TRBV2 with TRBJ1-5; D gene ambiguous. The CDR3 extends over 13 amino acids. From germline, CDR1 is SNHLY and CDR2 FYNNEI. V was clipped by 10 bases and J by 5 bases, with 15 bases between them. For the CDR3, the DNA is TGTGCCATTCGGTTAGGGAACTATCAGCCCCAGCATTTT. It encodes CAIRLGNYQPQHF.

Ten or more counts support this clonotype. The genes are TRBV5-6 and TRBJ1-5; tentatively, D is TRBD1 (5 bases). Trimming took off 4 bases at V and 3 bases at J, with 14 bases between the two ends. Germline CDR1 is SGHDT and CDR2 is YYEEEE. The CDR3 sequence is 15 residues long. DNA of the CDR3: TGTGCCAGCAGCCTGTTTAGGGGTCTCAATCAGCCCCAGCATTTT. It yields the protein CASSLFRGLNQPQHF.

This clonotype came up many times. The chain employs TRBV20-1 and TRBJ2-7; D is perhaps TRBD1 (7 bases). Germline V gene sequence: CDR1 DFQATT, CDR2 SNEGSKA (reference sequence). The CDR3 has 14 amino acids. V was clipped by 5 bases and J by 5 bases, with 19 bases between them. The CDR3 coding sequence is TGCAGTGCTGAGGGGGGCAGGGGGAGTAACGAGCAGTACTTC. This translates into CSAEGGRGSNEQYF.

This clonotype was seen at least ten times. The rearrangement uses TRBV7-2 and TRBJ2-1; D not resolved. Trimming removed 1 base at V and 10 bases at J, with 11 bases between. Germline V lookup: CDR1 SGHTA, CDR2 FQGNSA. The CDR3 sequence is 13 residues long. CDR3: CASSLGGGREQFF. The CDR3 DNA reads as TGTGCCAGCAGCTTAGGGGGTGGAAGGGAGCAGTTCTTC.

In this sample, this clonotype turned up many times. The chain links TRBV20-1 to TRBJ2-7; TRBD1 aligns across 7 bases. Losses at the gene ends were 5 bases for V and 3 bases for J; bases not matched to a gene: 10. This CDR3 is 14 amino acids long. Per the germline V gene, CDR1 is DFQATT and CDR2 is SNEGSKA (reference sequence). CDR3 coding DNA: TGCAGTGCTCCGAGGACAGGACTGCTCTACGAGCAGTACTTC. As protein: CSAPRTGLLYEQYF.

There are many counts of this clonotype. V usage is TRBV10-3 and J usage is TRBJ1-2; D is undetermined. The length of the CDR3 is 15 residues. Germline CDR1 reads ENHRY; CDR2 reads SYGVKD. V was cut by 1 base and J by 7 bases, with 16 bases left in between. CDR3 nucleotide sequence: TGTGCCATCAGTGAGTTTAGTGGCAGTCCTTCTGGCTACACCTTC. It encodes CAISEFSGSPSGYTF.

This clonotype was seen repeatedly, ten times or more. This chain uses TRBV20-1 with TRBJ1-4; D might be TRBD1 (6 bases). Per the germline V gene, CDR1 is DFQATT and CDR2 is SNEGSKA (reference sequence). The V and J ends lost 1 base and 1 base respectively, with 22 bases between them. The CDR3 length is 19 residues. The CDR3: CSARGGGSLQGITNEKLFF. For the CDR3, the DNA is TGCAGTGCTAGAGGGGGAGGCAGCCTACAGGGTATAACTAATGAAAAACTGTTTTTT.

The chain links TRBV7-2 to TRBJ2-7; D uncertain. Looked up from germline, CDR1 is SGHTA and CDR2 is FQGNSA. The CDR3 totals 15 residues. The germline V and J ends were trimmed by 1 base and 13 bases, with 23 bases remaining between them. The CDR3 DNA reads as TGTGCCAGCAGCTTAGAATCCCCACCGGCATATACCCCATACTTC. This encodes CASSLESPPAYTPYF.

J is TRBJ2-7 and V is TRBV19; 8 bases agree with TRBD1. J was trimmed by 3 bases and V by 5 bases; bases with no gene match: 6. Germline CDR1 reads LNHDA; CDR2 reads SQIVND (reference sequence). The CDR3 consists of 14 residues. The CDR3 nucleotides are TGTGCCAGTAGTGCCGGGACAGGATACTACGAGCAGTACTTC. Residues: CASSAGTGYYEQYF.

This clonotype was counted at least ten times. The rearrangement links TRBV18 to TRBJ1-5; D gene uncertain. V lost 3 bases to trimming and J lost 6 bases, with 6 bases between them. Germline-derived CDR1 and CDR2 are KGHSH and LQKENI. The CDR3 consists of 12 residues. The CDR3 sequence: CASSPLGQPQHF. As DNA, the CDR3 is TGTGCCAGCTCACCGTTAGGTCAGCCCCAGCATTTT.

There are many counts of this clonotype. V and J are TRBV7-8 and TRBJ2-7; no reliable D call. Germline CDR1 and CDR2: SGHVS and FQNEAQ. The CDR3 sequence is 14 residues long. V lost 4 bases, J lost 7 bases, and 17 bases lay in between. CDR3 loop: CASSSGPIFGEQYF. In DNA, the CDR3 is TGTGCCAGCAGCTCCGGGCCCATTTTTGGGGAGCAGTACTTC.

This clonotype was counted ten times or more. The rearrangement uses TRBV13 and TRBJ2-4, with 14 positions matching TRBD2. This CDR3 is 16 amino acids long. Germline assignment: CDR1 PRHDT and CDR2 FYEKMQ (reference sequence). Losses at the gene ends were 5 bases for V and 9 bases for J; bases not matched to a gene: 9. The CDR3 loop is CASSARTSGGFGIQYF. The CDR3, as DNA: TGTGCCAGCAGCGCCCGGACTAGCGGGGGGTTTGGCATTCAGTACTTC.

This clonotype was detected ten times or more. The rearrangement links TRBV20-1 to TRBJ1-1, with 8 bases fitting TRBD1. The CDR3 extends over 14 amino acids. V was clipped by 5 bases and J by 3 bases; unmatched bases: 8. Germline V gene sequence: CDR1 DFQATT, CDR2 SNEGSKA (reference sequence). The CDR3: CSALTGALDTEAFF. In nucleotides, the CDR3 is TGCAGTGCTCTGACAGGGGCGCTGGACACTGAAGCTTTCTTT.

The sample holds many counts of this clonotype. The genes are TRBV12-3 or TRBV12-4 and TRBJ1-5; D unclear. Between the trimmed V and J ends, which lost 6 bases and 7 bases, there was a span of 13 bases. The CDR3 contains 13 residues. Here the CDR3 reads CASSSNDLQPQHF. For the CDR3, the DNA is TGTGCCAGCAGCAGTAATGACTTACAGCCCCAGCATTTT.

The chain has TRBV6-5 and TRBJ1-2, with 8 bases aligning to TRBD1. Per germline, CDR1 MNHEY and CDR2 SVGAGI. Germline trimming cut 6 bases from V and 3 bases from J; bases unmatched to any gene: 6. This CDR3 has 14 residues. The chain's CDR3 is CASSLDRVDYGYTF. DNA for the CDR3: TGTGCCAGCAGCCTGGACAGGGTAGACTATGGCTACACCTTC.

This clonotype was counted many times. The V and J genes are TRBV5-1 and TRBJ2-7; no definite D call. In germline, CDR1 is SGHRS, CDR2 YFSETQ. V was clipped by 2 bases and J by 2 bases, with 8 bases between them. This CDR3 contains 13 residues. The CDR3 coding sequence is TGCGCCAGCAGCTTTTCCGCCGCCTACGAGCAGTACTTC. Amino acid sequence: CASSFSAAYEQYF.

This clonotype was found many times. The genes are TRBV11-2 and TRBJ2-1; TRBD1 might be the D (6 bases). This CDR3 is 14 amino acids long. Germline V gene sequence: CDR1 SGHAT, CDR2 FQNNGV. Trimming pared 5 bases from V and 8 bases from J, leaving 16 bases between. The CDR3 DNA is TGTGCCAGCAGCCGCGTTTCAGGGGTCGATGAGCAGTTCTTC. Residues: CASSRVSGVDEQFF.

In this sample, this clonotype turned up many times. This rearrangement joins TRBV7-9 to TRBJ2-2, with TRBD2 identical over 13 bases. The CDR3 totals 19 residues. Looked up from germline, CDR1 is SEHNR and CDR2 is FQNEAQ (reference sequence). V lost 4 bases and J lost 4; bases outside the gene matches: 12. The CDR3 DNA is TGTGCCAGCAGCTCAACTAGGGGACTAGCGGGGACGGGCACCGGGGAGCTGTTTTTT. It is translated as CASSSTRGLAGTGTGELFF.

This clonotype has a count of ten or more. CDR3 in amino acids: CASSKSTGMGSPLHF. CDR3 sequence (DNA): TGTGCCAGCAGCAAATCGACAGGGATGGGTTCACCCCTCCACTTT. This chain uses TRBV6-6 with TRBJ1-6; TRBD1 matches at 7 bases. The CDR3 is 15 residues long. Germline CDR1 and CDR2: MNHNY and SVGAGI (reference sequence). J lost 9 bases, V lost 6 bases, and 11 bases had no gene match.

This clonotype was counted at least ten times. This chain uses TRBV20-1 with TRBJ1-1; perhaps TRBD1 as D (5 bases). Germline assignment: CDR1 DFQATT and CDR2 SNEGSKA (reference sequence). This CDR3 is 14 amino acids long. V lost 3 bases and J 7 bases, leaving 18 bases between the germline ends. The CDR3 here is CSASPAGRRVEAFF. As DNA, the CDR3 is TGCAGTGCTAGTCCAGCAGGGCGAAGGGTTGAAGCTTTCTTT.